A single T cell receptor (beta chain) is shown here with its context. Its antigen is not known. The sample originates from a study of T cell responses to AZD1222 COVID-19 vaccine. The V gene lost 0 bases and the J gene lost 7 bases, with 14 bases spanning the gap. This CDR3 comprises 14 residues. Germline lookup yields CDR1 SGHRS and CDR2 YFSETQ. This table comes from immunoSEQ multiplex PCR, and its TCRdb copy is limited to in-frame clones, with some not included. Among about 110,000 clones listed, around 93% were seen once. The study's findings and limits: The study found Spike-specific TCR breadth and depth rose after two AZD1222 doses.

This chain uses TRBV5-1 with TRBJ2-7; D may be TRBD1 (6 bases). The sample was peripheral blood, taken on day 0 of AZD1222 vaccination. The receptor's source is an adult in good health. The CDR3 loop is CASSLVGGLGEQYF. DNA of the CDR3: TGCGCCAGCAGCTTGGTTGGGGGCTTAGGAGAGCAGTACTTC.